The TCR beta chain under discussion was sequenced for a study of CD8 T cells in Susac syndrome. Germline lookup yields CDR1 MNHNS and CDR2 SASEGT. V lost 0 bases to trimming and J lost 5 bases; unmatched junction nucleotides: 7. CDR3 length: 17 residues. Reverse transcription of roughly 0.5 to 1 ug RNA was carried out with random hexamers. TCRdb re-called the immunoSEQ multiplex PCR reads through MiXCR, storing one row per CDR3 protein. This sample has some 120,000 distinct CDR3 sequences, with approximately 91% found just once. Controls were age- and sex-matched healthy donors. This chain joins TRBV6-1 and TRBJ2-1; 10 bases match TRBD2. This receptor was obtained from a human donor in good health. The sequenced sample was CD4+ T cells from PBMCs. DNA of the CDR3: TGTGCCAGCAGTGAAGCGCTAGCGGGGGCCAACAACAATGAGCAGTTCTTC. Amino acid sequence: CASSEALAGANNNEQFF.